This paragraph reports one TCR beta chain. The CDR3 contains 13 residues. Per the germline V gene, CDR1 is PRHDT and CDR2 is FYEKMQ (reference sequence). Trimming removed 3 bases from V and 7 bases from J, with 10 bases in between. This record belongs to a study of CD4 T cells in relation to SARS-CoV-2 and coronaviruses. Study summary: The HLA restriction of the shared crossreactive spike epitopes was mapped.

The unexposed donors gave CD4+ T cells in about 2011-2019, prior to COVID-19. Uncultured naive and memory CD4+ T cells supplied DNA for deep TCR-beta sequencing. TCRdb's table, derived via immunoSEQ multiplex PCR, lists solely in-frame clones and lacks some. The sample lists tens of thousands of clones, approximately 94% occurring once. The sample comprised naive CD4+ T cells from PBMCs. Subset specified: naive CD4+ T cells isolated by negative enrichment. This chain connects TRBV13 to TRBJ2-1, with D uncertain. The clonotype originates from a human donor in good health. CDR3 region: CASSFSRSNEQFF. CDR3 in DNA: TGTGCCAGCAGCTTTTCCCGATCGAATGAGCAGTTCTTC.